The following is a T cell receptor beta chain sequence with its context. Its target is unknown. The germline V and J ends were trimmed by 5 bases and 0 bases, with 6 bases remaining between them. The CDR3 runs to 12 residues. Germline values: CDR1 SGHRS, CDR2 YFSETQ. Researchers used 5'RACE with constant-segment primers to make TCR alpha and TCR beta cDNA libraries that carry sample barcodes and UMIs. TCRdb redid the calling of the 5' RACE reads with MiXCR, one entry per CDR3 protein. Of 250,000 to 350,000 distinct CDR3 sequences in the sample, just under 20% were seen once. This record belongs to a study of T-cell memory formation after mild COVID-19. The overall study: TCR clusters were largely donor specific.

Findings and limits, study-wide: Day 15 to 85 contracting clones showed balanced CD4/CD8; later expanders leaned CD4+.

The TCR originated in a man aged 18 to 29 who had mild COVID-19 (a few samples of this study predate the infection). Cell type and time point are not known. Sequenced: PBMCs or a T cell subset sorted from them (not recorded which). This chain joins TRBV5-1 and TRBJ2-7; tentatively, D is TRBD2 (6 bases). CDR3: CASRTSSYEQYF. CDR3 nucleotides: TGCGCCAGCAGGACTAGCTCCTACGAGCAGTACTTC.